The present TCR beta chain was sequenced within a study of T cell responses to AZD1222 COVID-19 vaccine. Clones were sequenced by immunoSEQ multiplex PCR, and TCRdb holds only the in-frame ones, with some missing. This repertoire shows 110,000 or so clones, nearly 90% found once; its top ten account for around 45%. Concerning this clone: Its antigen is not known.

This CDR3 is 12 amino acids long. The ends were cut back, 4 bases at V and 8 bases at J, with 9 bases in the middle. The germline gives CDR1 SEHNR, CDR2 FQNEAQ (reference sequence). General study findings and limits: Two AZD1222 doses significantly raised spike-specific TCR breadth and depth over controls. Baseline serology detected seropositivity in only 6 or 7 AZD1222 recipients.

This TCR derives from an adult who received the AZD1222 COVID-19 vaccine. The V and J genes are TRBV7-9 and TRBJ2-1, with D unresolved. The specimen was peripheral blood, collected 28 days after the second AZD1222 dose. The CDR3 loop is CASSSAVDEQFF. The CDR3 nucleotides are TGTGCCAGCAGCTCCGCGGTGGATGAGCAGTTCTTC. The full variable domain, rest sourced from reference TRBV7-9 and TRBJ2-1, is DTGVSQNPRHKITKRGQNVTFRCDPISEHNRLYWYRQTLGQGPEFLTYFQNEAQLEKSRLLSDRFSAERPKGSFSTLEIQRTEQGDSAMYLCASSSAVDEQFFGPGTRLTVL.